Each of the 23 T cell receptor beta chains below was sequenced from the same sample in a study of spatial heterogeneity in lung cancer (dated by TCRdb to between 2019 and 2020). Library preparation used 5' RACE. This sample was sequenced with a NextSeq 500. TCRdb reprocessing: public reads trimmed at Q25 with fastp, clones called with MiXCR, in-frame beta chains kept. Rows matching on CDR3 protein sequence are summarized as one entry with the most common DNA and genes. For this sample there are fewer than 10,000 distinct CDR3 sequences; 5.5% to 8% appear just once. Together, the top ten hold roughly a sixth of the sample. These receptors lack a known antigen. In light of the paper, this sample's time point label describes: sample taken at primary tumor resection. What the study reported, not specific to this receptor: The tumor nonsynonymous mutation count correlated with the number of expanded alpha and beta TCRs within the tumor.

This sample comprised lung tumor tissue, obtained at surgery. These receptors came from a female donor with early-stage non-small cell lung cancer.

In its sample, this clonotype was seen many times. The chain joins TRBV7-2 to TRBJ2-7; unclear D gene. The V gene's germline CDR1 is SGHTA and CDR2 FQGNSA. CDR3 length equals 12 residues. With 0 bases removed from V and 6 bases from J, the gap between germline ends came to 6 bases. The DNA for the CDR3 is TGTGCCAGCAGCTTAGCCCCAGGCGAGCAGTACTTC. Translating gives CASSLAPGEQYF. Drawing the rest from reference TRBV7-2 and TRBJ2-7, the complete variable domain is GAGVSQSPSNKVTEKGKDVELRCDPISGHTALYWYRQSLGQGLEFLIYFQGNSAPDKSGLPSDRFSAERTGGSVSTLTIQRTQQEDSAVYLCASSLAPGEQYFGPGTRLTVT.

There are many counts of this clonotype. The chain is built from TRBV7-6 and TRBJ2-1, with no clear D. The germline CDR1 and CDR2 sequences are SGHVS and FNYEAQ. V dropped 1 base and J dropped 3 bases, with 4 bases sitting between them. The length of the CDR3 is 13 residues. CDR3 amino acids: CASSLGDYNEQFF. The CDR3, as DNA: TGTGCCAGCAGCTTAGGGGACTACAATGAGCAGTTCTTC.

This clonotype was counted at least ten times. The chain is built from TRBV12-2 and TRBJ2-7; the table calls TRBD2, which could not be checked here. TRBV12-2 is termed a pseudogene. This CDR3 is built from 15 residues. The CDR3 region is CASRQYPSVSYEQYF. Here the CDR3 DNA reads TGTGCAAGTCGCCAATACCCTAGCGTCTCCTACGAGCAGTACTTC.

This clonotype appeared many times. The gene calls are TRBV18 and TRBJ1-3; no firm D call. Trimming shortened V by 4 bases and J by 0 bases, and 16 bases separated the two germline ends. This CDR3 comprises 17 residues. Germline CDR1 is KGHSH and CDR2 is LQKENI. The CDR3 is CASSHNIGGNSGNTIYF. CDR3 nucleotides: TGTGCCAGCTCACACAATATCGGCGGCAACTCTGGAAACACCATATATTTT.

There are a few counts of this clonotype. At one end, the junction sequence differs from germline, possibly due to a read error. The CDR3 spells CSARGGTGETQYF. Here the CDR3 DNA reads TGCAGTGCCAGAGGAGGGACCGGAGAGACCCAGTACTTC. V usage is TRBV20-1 and J usage is TRBJ2-5, with D possibly matching TRBD2 (6 bases). Germline assignment: CDR1 DFQATT and CDR2 SNEGSKA (reference sequence). The CDR3 runs to 13 residues.

This clonotype was observed many times. The rearrangement links TRBV18 to TRBJ1-5; the D is unclear. From germline, CDR1 is KGHSH and CDR2 LQKENI. V was shortened by 3 bases and J by 0 bases, with 6 bases between the two germline ends. CDR3 size: 14 residues. The CDR3 sequence: CASSPLDSNQPQHF. The CDR3 DNA sequence: TGTGCCAGCTCACCTTTGGATAGCAATCAGCCCCAGCATTTT.

This clonotype was recorded at least ten times. V and J are TRBV5-4 and TRBJ2-5; TRBD2 matches 10 bases. With 1 base clipped from V and 0 bases from J, the junction kept 3 bases outside the gene matches. Germline V gene lookup returns CDR1 SGHNT and CDR2 YYREEE (reference sequence). CDR3 length: 16 amino acids. Written as DNA, the CDR3 is TGTGCCAGCAGCTTGCCTAGCGGGAGAAACCAAGAGACCCAGTACTTC. Translation gives CASSLPSGRNQETQYF.

This clonotype was picked up many times. CDR3 bases: TGTGCCAGCAGTGCCCGACAGGGCGGTCAGCCCCAGCATTTT. Encoded protein: CASSARQGGQPQHF. The chain employs TRBV6-1 and TRBJ1-5; the match to TRBD1 covers 7 bases. This CDR3 is 14 amino acids long. Looked up from germline, CDR1 is MNHNS and CDR2 is SASEGT. The V and J ends lost 4 bases and 6 bases, in that order; junction bases with no gene match: 6.

This clonotype was seen repeatedly, ten times or more. The chain employs TRBV15 and TRBJ2-5, with a possible D match to TRBD2 (6 bases). Between the trimmed V and J ends, which lost 1 base and 4 bases, there was a span of 13 bases. This CDR3 is built from 15 residues. Germline CDR1 reads LNHNV; CDR2 reads YYDKDF (reference sequence). The CDR3 DNA sequence: TGTGCCACCAGCAGAGGAGGGACTTCCTTAGAGACCCAGTACTTC. It codes for CATSRGGTSLETQYF. The full variable domain, rest sourced from reference TRBV15 and TRBJ2-5, is DAMVIQNPRYQVTQFGKPVTLSCSQTLNHNVMYWYQQKSSQAPKLLFHYYDKDFNNEADTPDNFQSRRPNTSFCFLDIRSPGLGDTAMYLCATSRGGTSLETQYFGPGTRLLVL.

This clonotype was picked up a small number of times. The chain recombines TRBV5-1 with TRBJ1-1; D is undetermined. The ends were cut back, 3 bases at V and 1 base at J, with 7 bases in the middle. CDR1 and CDR2 (germline): SGHRS, YFSETQ. The CDR3 length is 13 residues. Written as DNA, the CDR3 is TGCGCCAGCAGCTACGACCCGAACACTGAAGCTTTCTTT. Its translation: CASSYDPNTEAFF.

Ten or more counts support this clonotype. The chain couples TRBV7-9 to TRBJ2-1; no reliable D call. This CDR3 spans 15 amino acids. CDR1 SEHNR and CDR2 FQNEAQ come from the germline V gene (reference sequence). Trimming removed 5 bases from V and 0 bases from J, with 11 bases in between. DNA of the CDR3: TGTGCCAGCAGCAAGGGTCTAAGCTCCTACAATGAGCAGTTCTTC. Protein sequence: CASSKGLSSYNEQFF.

This clonotype ranks as medium-sized. The chain uses TRBV6-1 and TRBJ2-1, with D tentatively TRBD1 (5 bases). Trimming took 2 bases from V and 6 from J, leaving 17 bases between them. The germline V gene has CDR1 MNHNS and CDR2 SASEGT. This CDR3 contains 16 residues. The CDR3 DNA reads as TGTGCCAGCAGTGAATCCCCAGGGTCCGTCGGCAATGAGCAGTTCTTC. Protein product: CASSESPGSVGNEQFF.

This clonotype is classed as hyperexpanded. The chain recombines TRBV18 with TRBJ2-1, with TRBD2 as a possible D gene (6 bases). Germline V gene lookup returns CDR1 KGHSH and CDR2 LQKENI. The CDR3 is 17 amino acids. The V gene lost 4 bases and the J gene lost 8 bases, with 24 bases spanning the gap. CDR3 bases: TGTGCCAGCTCACACACCCCGGCGGGGAGAGCGAACGATGAGCAGTTCTTC. Its translation: CASSHTPAGRANDEQFF.

In this sample, this clonotype turned up many times. V gene TRBV20-1 combines with J gene TRBJ1-4, with 9 nucleotides matching TRBD1. Germline V gives CDR1 DFQATT, CDR2 SNEGSKA (reference sequence). V lost 0 bases to trimming and J lost 8 bases; unmatched junction nucleotides: 7. The CDR3 has 15 amino acids. CDR3: CSARDSGQGREKLFF. In DNA, the CDR3 is TGCAGTGCTAGAGATTCGGGACAGGGCCGAGAAAAACTGTTTTTT.

V usage is TRBV4-2 and J usage is TRBJ1-1; the D is unclear. The CDR3 has 12 amino acids. Trimming removed 4 bases at V and 4 bases at J, with 7 bases between. The V gene's germline CDR1 is LGHNA and CDR2 YNFKEQ. The CDR3 DNA reads TGTGCCAGCAGCCCCGACGCCACTGAAGCTTTCTTT. Its translation: CASSPDATEAFF.

This clonotype has a count of ten or more. V usage is TRBV10-3 and J usage is TRBJ1-6; 7 bases agree with TRBD1. Germline V gene data show CDR1 as ENHRY and CDR2 as SYGVKD. J gave up 6 bases and V 6 bases, and 8 bases lay outside the gene matches. The CDR3 has 15 residues. The CDR3 here is CAIRPSTGPNSPLHF. The CDR3 bases are TGTGCCATCAGACCTTCGACAGGGCCTAATTCACCCCTCCACTTT.

Relative to its sample, this clonotype is medium-sized. The chain links TRBV4-2 to TRBJ2-1, with TRBD1 as a possible D gene (6 bases). V was cut by 2 bases and J by 0 bases, with 11 bases left in between. CDR1 is LGHNA, CDR2 YNFKEQ, per germline. The CDR3 spans 16 residues. The CDR3 region is CASSQLGGSSYNEQFF. DNA of the CDR3: TGTGCCAGCAGCCAACTAGGGGGAAGCTCCTACAATGAGCAGTTCTTC.

In this sample, this clonotype turned up many times. The chain employs TRBV6-5 and TRBJ2-3; 11 bases are shared with TRBD2. The CDR3 sequence is 13 residues long. The germline V gene has CDR1 MNHEY and CDR2 SVGAGI. V lost 9 bases to trimming and J lost 5 bases; unmatched junction nucleotides: 4. CDR3 region: CASSGRGRDTQYF. DNA of the CDR3: TGTGCCAGTAGCGGGAGGGGACGAGATACGCAGTATTTT.

This clonotype has at least ten counts. The V and J genes are TRBV7-8 and TRBJ1-1; D is possibly TRBD1 (6 bases). The length of the CDR3 is 13 residues. Deletions cut 2 bases from V and 4 bases from J, with 8 bases between. Germline CDR1 and CDR2: SGHVS and FQNEAQ. This CDR3 is CASSLIGGTEAFF. The CDR3 DNA is TGTGCCAGCAGCTTAATAGGGGGCACTGAAGCTTTCTTT.

This clonotype is medium-sized by share. This rearrangement joins TRBV7-2 to TRBJ2-5; tentative D call: TRBD2 (5 bases). V lost 1 base to trimming and J lost 5 bases, with 14 bases between them. CDR3 size: 15 residues. Germline V gene sequence: CDR1 SGHTA, CDR2 FQGNSA. CDR3: CASSLGSGGGETQYF. The CDR3 region has the DNA TGTGCCAGCAGCTTAGGTTCAGGAGGTGGTGAGACCCAGTACTTC.

This clonotype was recorded at least ten times. The chain recombines TRBV12-3 or TRBV12-4 with TRBJ2-1; D is unclear. The CDR3 is made up of 15 amino acids. The V end lost 2 bases, the J end lost 3 bases, and 11 bases lay between the germline ends. The DNA of the CDR3 is TGTGCCAGCAGTTTATGGAGTAGCCTCTACAATGAGCAGTTCTTC. Translated: CASSLWSSLYNEQFF.

This clonotype is judged medium-sized. V gene TRBV4-1 combines with J gene TRBJ2-1; 8 bases match TRBD1. The trim removed 4 bases at V and 2 bases at J, leaving 7 bases unmatched. Germline assignment: CDR1 MGHRA and CDR2 YSYEKL. This CDR3 is built from 16 residues. CDR3 amino acids: CASSPGQGRTYNEQFF. In DNA, the CDR3 is TGCGCCAGCAGCCCCGGACAGGGACGAACCTACAATGAGCAGTTCTTC.

By sample fraction, this clonotype is medium-sized (0.01 to 0.1%). The V gene is TRBV6-5, the J gene TRBJ2-7, with 7 bases aligning to TRBD1. Germline trimming cut 0 bases from V and 6 bases from J; bases unmatched to any gene: 8. This CDR3 has 15 residues. Germline values: CDR1 MNHEY, CDR2 SVGAGI. CDR3 DNA: TGTGCCAGCAGTTACTCGAGACAGGGTTCGGGCGAGCAGTACTTC. Translated: CASSYSRQGSGEQYF.